Listed below are T cell receptor beta chains from one sample, sequenced in a study of blood T cell repertoires in COVID-19. Profiling relied on immunoSEQ multiplex PCR, and the TCRdb table lists in-frame clones only, not all of them. The repertoire includes over 250,000 clones, about 85% of them detected once, and roughly 13% sits in the top ten. Sequenced sample: peripheral blood. The receptors stem from a human donor in a cohort sampled during active COVID-19. Each CDR3 is given without its conserved first and last residue. Fields, in order: V gene, J gene, CDR3 length, CDR3 protein.

TRBV19,TRBJ1-2,11,ASSTGLTYGYT
TRBV5-1,TRBJ1-1,14,ASSLQGAGLNTEAF
TRBV20-1,TRBJ1-2,13,SASRGIGQDYGYT
TRBV21-1,TRBJ2-5,15,ASSKTTSGRGHGAQY
TRBV11-2,TRBJ2-3,11,ASSLQGPDTQY
TRBV28,TRBJ1-1,10,ASSTGTGGAF
TRBV27,TRBJ1-1,13,ASTTVGTGNTEAF
TRBV21-1,TRBJ2-4,14,AGGLAGVGAKNIQY
TRBV7-3,TRBJ2-3,15,ASSLLPRTSSTDTQY
TRBV6-1,TRBJ2-3,12,ASSHGLGTDTQY
TRBV2,TRBJ2-2,12,ASSVGQGIGELF
TRBV27,TRBJ2-1,13,ASSTGTSEYNEQF
TRBV15,TRBJ1-2,12,ATSRDLVVDGYT
TRBV11-2,TRBJ1-1,12,ASSLTGGITEAF
TRBV10-3,TRBJ1-5,11,AIKRDRGQPQH
TRBV12-3/TRBV12-4,TRBJ2-2,10,ASTSPGGELF
TRBV5-1,TRBJ2-5,13,ASSLTGISQETQY
TRBV6-5,TRBJ2-7,13,ASSGRDTASYEQY
TRBV19,TRBJ2-4,14,ASSIGGGTRGNIQY
TRBV5-6,TRBJ1-5,11,ASSLTGIESQH
TRBV28,TRBJ2-3,11,ASSPSGGYTQY
TRBV20-1,TRBJ2-7,9,SAAAAYEQY
TRBV5-1,TRBJ2-5,14,ASSLRASGTQETQY
TRBV30,TRBJ1-2,11,AWSPGTGYGYT
TRBV12-3/TRBV12-4,TRBJ2-1,11,ASSIGTGNEQF
TRBV24-1,TRBJ2-2,12,ATSEPYKTGELF
TRBV24-1,TRBJ2-5,11,ATSDSFVETQY
TRBV18,TRBJ1-4,12,ASSSGTGPEKLF
TRBV19,TRBJ1-2,14,ASSIFGLIQENGYT
TRBV6-5,TRBJ2-1,12,ASRAGTGRNEQF
TRBV29-1,TRBJ2-3,12,SGLAGGPTDTQY
TRBV7-9,TRBJ1-2,11,ASSLSGAGGYT
TRBV5-5,TRBJ1-4,13,ASSERGGQLEKLF
TRBV6-2/TRBV6-3,TRBJ1-4,14,ASSYHGQATNEKLF
TRBV18,TRBJ2-7,9,ASSLRGEQY
TRBV4-1,TRBJ2-7,15,ASSPRTSGPSSYEQY
TRBV28,TRBJ2-1,10,ASSPTYNEQF
TRBV28,TRBJ1-4,12,ASSPGQGAGKLF
TRBV11-3,TRBJ2-3,15,ASSLRATSGRTDTQY
TRBV2,TRBJ2-1,9,ASSVSDEQF
TRBV9,TRBJ2-3,13,ASSVGVTSTDTQY
TRBV25-1,TRBJ1-1,10,ASRQGVSDPF
TRBV5-1,TRBJ2-2,12,ASSLYADTGELF
TRBV5-1,TRBJ1-5,11,ASSLEGTQPQH
TRBV5-1,TRBJ2-7,12,ASSLVGRTYEQY
TRBV4-2,TRBJ2-3,13,ASMGLAGGTDTQY
TRBV7-2,TRBJ2-7,14,ASSPRLAGGPGEQY
TRBV19,TRBJ2-5,13,ASKPGTGAQETQY
TRBV3-1/TRBV3-2,TRBJ2-3,13,ASSQGGYPTDTQY
TRBV6-5,TRBJ2-2,12,ASSLVAENGELF
TRBV6-5,TRBJ2-1,13,ASSYSEASYNEQF
TRBV3-1/TRBV3-2,TRBJ2-3,15,ASSNVLGGSGADTQY
TRBV28,TRBJ1-4,13,ASRGRTGRNEKLF
TRBV28,TRBJ1-1,12,ASSERGIVFEAF